This T cell receptor beta chain was profiled in a study of shared clonotypes between healthy human individuals. Looking at the study overall: CD8 memory received one plate per donor, CD8 naive two, CD4 memory three and CD4 naive three.

The protocol was immunoSEQ multiplex PCR, while the TCRdb copy is restricted to in-frame clones and leaves out a portion. This sample has about 1.5 million clones; approximately 98% occur once, and the top ten carry approximately 0.45%. In germline, CDR1 is ENHRY, CDR2 SYGVKD. CDR3 length: 12 residues. V lost 8 bases and J lost 5; bases outside the gene matches: 1. Input material: naive CD4+ T cells sorted from blood. Subset meaning: CD45RA+ positively selected. The rearrangement joins TRBV10-3 to TRBJ1-4, with TRBD1 matching over 8 bases. This receptor was taken from a man aged 25 to 40 in good health. This CDR3 is CAIGTGNEKLFF. The CDR3 coding sequence is TGTGCCATCGGGACAGGCAATGAAAAACTGTTTTTT.